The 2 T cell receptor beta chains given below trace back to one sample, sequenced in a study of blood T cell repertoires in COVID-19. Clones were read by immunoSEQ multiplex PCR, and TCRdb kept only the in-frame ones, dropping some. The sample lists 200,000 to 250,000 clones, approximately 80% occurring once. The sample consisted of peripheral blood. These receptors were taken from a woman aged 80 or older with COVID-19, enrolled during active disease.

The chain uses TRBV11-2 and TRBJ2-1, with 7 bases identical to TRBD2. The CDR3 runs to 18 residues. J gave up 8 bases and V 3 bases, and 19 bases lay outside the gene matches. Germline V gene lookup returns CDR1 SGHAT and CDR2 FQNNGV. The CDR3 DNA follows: TGTGCCAGCAGCTTCACCACAGAGGCGGGGAGGGGCCCCCATGAGCAGTTCTTC. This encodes CASSFTTEAGRGPHEQFF.

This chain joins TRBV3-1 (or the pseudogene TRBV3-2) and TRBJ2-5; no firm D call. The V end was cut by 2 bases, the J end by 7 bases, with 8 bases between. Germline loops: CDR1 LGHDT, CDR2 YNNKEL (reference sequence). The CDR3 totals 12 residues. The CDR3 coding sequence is TGTGCCAGCAGCCAAATATCAGTGACCCAGTACTTC. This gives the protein CASSQISVTQYF.